This entry features one T cell receptor beta chain sequence. The antigen is not known. An input of about 0.5 to 1 ug of RNA was subjected to reverse transcription using random hexamers. By means of immunoSEQ multiplex PCR, TCR beta CDR3 spanning 54 Vbeta and 13 Jbeta underwent amplification. In TCRdb, the immunoSEQ multiplex PCR reads were re-called with MiXCR into one record per CDR3 protein. The sample shows 67,000 or so distinct CDR3 sequences, 93% of them seen only once. The CDR3 has 14 residues. Germline lookup yields CDR1 MDHEN and CDR2 SYDVKM. Trimming took off 6 bases at V and 2 bases at J, with 14 bases between the two ends. The data belong to a study of CD8 T cells in Susac syndrome. Background on the study: Patients with Susac syndrome who were sequenced included over five with active disease and eight or nine in remission. At blood draw, Susac syndrome patients were therapy-naive, on corticosteroids, or on intravenous immunoglobulin alone.

Study-level findings and limits: The study's TCR sequencing and HLA analysis drew on a certain number of individuals. That number was acknowledged as relatively small.

This chain uses TRBV28 with TRBJ2-7; the D gene is possibly TRBD1 (5 bases). The clonotype comes from a human donor with Susac syndrome. Sequenced sample: CD4+ T cells from PBMCs. CDR3 sequence reads: CASSRELATYEQYF. CDR3 bases: TGTGCCAGCAGCAGGGAATTGGCGACCTACGAGCAGTACTTC.